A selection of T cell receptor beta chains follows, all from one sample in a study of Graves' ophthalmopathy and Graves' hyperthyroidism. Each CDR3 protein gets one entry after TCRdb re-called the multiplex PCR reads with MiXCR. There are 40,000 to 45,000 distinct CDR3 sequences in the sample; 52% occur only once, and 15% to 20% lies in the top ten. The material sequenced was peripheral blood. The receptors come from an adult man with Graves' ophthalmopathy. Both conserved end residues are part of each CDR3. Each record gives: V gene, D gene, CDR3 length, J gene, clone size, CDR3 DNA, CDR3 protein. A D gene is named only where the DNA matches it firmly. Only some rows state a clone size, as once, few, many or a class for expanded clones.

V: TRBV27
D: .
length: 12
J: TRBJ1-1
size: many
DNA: TGTGCCAGCAGTTCACGCATGGGAGAAGCTTTCTTT
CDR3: CASSSRMGEAFF

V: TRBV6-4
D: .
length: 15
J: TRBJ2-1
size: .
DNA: TGTGCCGGCAGCGAGACCGCTGAGGGAGACAATGAGCAGTTCTTC
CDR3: CAGSETAEGDNEQFF

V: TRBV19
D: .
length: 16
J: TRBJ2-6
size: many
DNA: TGTGCCAGTAGTAGGGGGTCATACTCTGGGGCCAACGTCCTGACTTTC
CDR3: CASSRGSYSGANVLTF

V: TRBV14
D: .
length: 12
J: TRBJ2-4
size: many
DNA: TGTGCCAGCAGCCAAGAGCAGGACATTCAGTACTTC
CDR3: CASSQEQDIQYF

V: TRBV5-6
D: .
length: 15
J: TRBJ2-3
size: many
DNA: TGTGCCAGCAGCACCCTGGACATCTCCACAGATACGCAGTATTTT
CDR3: CASSTLDISTDTQYF

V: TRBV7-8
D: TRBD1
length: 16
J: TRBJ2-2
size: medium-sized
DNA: TGTGCCAGCAGGGACAGGGGGCTAAGTCGCACCGGGGAGCTGTTTTTT
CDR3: CASRDRGLSRTGELFF

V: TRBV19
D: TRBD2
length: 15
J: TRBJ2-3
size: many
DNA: TGTGCCAGTACTAGCGGGGGGACACACACAGATACGCAGTATTTT
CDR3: CASTSGGTHTDTQYF

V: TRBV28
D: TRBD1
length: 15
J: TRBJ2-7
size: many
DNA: TGTGCCAGCAGTAGTATAGGGACAGGGGTCTACGAGCAGTACTTC
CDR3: CASSSIGTGVYEQYF

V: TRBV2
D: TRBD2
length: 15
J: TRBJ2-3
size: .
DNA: TGTGCCAGCAGTAAGCGGACTAGAACCACAGATATGCAGTATTTT
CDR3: CASSKRTRTTDMQYF

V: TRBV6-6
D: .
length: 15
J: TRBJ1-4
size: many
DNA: TGTGCCAGCAGTTACGATGGGGGAAACGGTGAAAAACTGTTTTTT
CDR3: CASSYDGGNGEKLFF

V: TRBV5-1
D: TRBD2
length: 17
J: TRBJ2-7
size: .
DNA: TGCGCCAGCAGCTTGGCTCCTAGCGGGAGGGCCCGCGGCGAGCAGTACTTC
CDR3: CASSLAPSGRARGEQYF

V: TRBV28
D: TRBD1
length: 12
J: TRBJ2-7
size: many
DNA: TGTGCCAGCAGTTTCGCAGGGGGCGAGCAGTACTTC
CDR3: CASSFAGGEQYF

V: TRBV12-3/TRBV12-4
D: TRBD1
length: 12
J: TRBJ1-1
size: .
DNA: TGTGCCAGCAGTCCCCGGGACAGTGAAGCTTTCTTT
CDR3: CASSPRDSEAFF

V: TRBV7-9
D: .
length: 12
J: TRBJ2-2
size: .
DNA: TGTGCCAGCAGCTTAGTTGTGGGGGAGCTGTTTTTT
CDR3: CASSLVVGELFF

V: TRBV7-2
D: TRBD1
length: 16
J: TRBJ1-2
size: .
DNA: TGTGCCAGCAGCTTAGAACAGGGGGGAGCTAACTATGGCTACACCTTC
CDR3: CASSLEQGGANYGYTF

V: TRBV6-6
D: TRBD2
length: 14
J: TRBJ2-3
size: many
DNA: TGTGCCAGCAGTTATAGCGGGGGCACAGATACGCAGTATTTT
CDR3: CASSYSGGTDTQYF

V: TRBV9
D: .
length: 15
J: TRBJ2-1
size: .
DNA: TGTGCCAGCAGCGTAACGGGCGGGGGCACAGATACGCAGTTCTTC
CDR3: CASSVTGGGTDTQFF

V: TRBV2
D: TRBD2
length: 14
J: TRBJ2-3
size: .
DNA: TGTGCCAGCCTGGGACTAGCGGGACCAGATACGCAGTATTTT
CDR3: CASLGLAGPDTQYF

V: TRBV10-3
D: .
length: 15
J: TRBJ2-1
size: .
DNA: .
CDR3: CAICSARTSVNEQFF

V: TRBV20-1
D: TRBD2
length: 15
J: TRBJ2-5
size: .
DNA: TGCAGTGCTAGAGCGGGACTAGCGGGACACTGGGCCCAGTACTTC
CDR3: CSARAGLAGHWAQYF

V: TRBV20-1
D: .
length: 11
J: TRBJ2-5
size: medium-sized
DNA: TGCAGTGCCCGGGATTCTGAGACCCAGTACTTC
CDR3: CSARDSETQYF

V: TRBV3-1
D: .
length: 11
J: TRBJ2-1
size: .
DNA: TGTGCCAGCAGCCAACAGAGTGAGCAGTTCTTC
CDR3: CASSQQSEQFF

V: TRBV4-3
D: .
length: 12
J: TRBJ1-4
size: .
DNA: TGCGCCAGCAGCCAAAGCGGTGAAAAACCGTTTTTT
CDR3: CASSQSGEKPFF

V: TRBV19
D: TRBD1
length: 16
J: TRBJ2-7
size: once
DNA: TGTGCCAGTAGTAAATTGGACAGGGCGAACACCGGGGAGCAGTACTTC
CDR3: CASSKLDRANTGEQYF

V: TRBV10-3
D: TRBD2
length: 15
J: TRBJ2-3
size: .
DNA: TGTGCCATCAGGACTAGCGGGAGTTTAACAGATACGCAGTATTTT
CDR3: CAIRTSGSLTDTQYF

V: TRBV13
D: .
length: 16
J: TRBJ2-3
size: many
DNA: TGTGCCAGCAGCCAACTTAATCTCCGCGGCCCAGATACGCAGTATTTT
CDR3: CASSQLNLRGPDTQYF

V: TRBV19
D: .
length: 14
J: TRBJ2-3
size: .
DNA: TGTGCCAGTAGTATAGAATTTGGGAGAGATACGCAGTATTTT
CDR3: CASSIEFGRDTQYF

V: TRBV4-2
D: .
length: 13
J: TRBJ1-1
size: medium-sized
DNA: TGTGCCAGCAGCCAAGGTCCCCTCACTGAAGCTTTCTTT
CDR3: CASSQGPLTEAFF

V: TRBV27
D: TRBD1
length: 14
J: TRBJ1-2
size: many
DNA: TGTGCCAGCAGGATGACAGGGGGAAACTATGGCTACACCTTC
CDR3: CASRMTGGNYGYTF

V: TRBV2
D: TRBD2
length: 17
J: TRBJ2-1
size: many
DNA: TGTGCCAGCAGTGGCCTTGCTAGCGGGAGGGCCAGTAATGAGCAGTTCTTC
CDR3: CASSGLASGRASNEQFF

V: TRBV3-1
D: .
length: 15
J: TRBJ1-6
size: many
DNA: TGTGCCAGCAGCCAAGATGGGGGCAGGTATTCACCCCTCCACTTT
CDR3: CASSQDGGRYSPLHF

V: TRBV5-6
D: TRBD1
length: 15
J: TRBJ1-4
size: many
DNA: TGTGCCAGCAGCCCCGACAGGGCTCTAGGTGAAAAACTGTTTTTT
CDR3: CASSPDRALGEKLFF

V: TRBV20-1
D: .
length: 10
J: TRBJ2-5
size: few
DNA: TGCAGTGCCCCAGAGGGGACCCAGTACTTC
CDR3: CSAPEGTQYF

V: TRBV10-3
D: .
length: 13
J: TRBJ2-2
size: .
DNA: TGTGCCATCAGTGGGACGAACACCGGGGAGCTGTTTTTT
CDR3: CAISGTNTGELFF

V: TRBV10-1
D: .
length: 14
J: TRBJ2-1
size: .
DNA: TGCGCCAGCAGTGTGGATGCGGCAGGCAATGAGCAGTTCTTC
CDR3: CASSVDAAGNEQFF

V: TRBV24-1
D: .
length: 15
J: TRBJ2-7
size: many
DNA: TGTGCCACCAGTCCGGGGATAGGGGCGGGTGTGGAGCAGTACTTC
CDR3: CATSPGIGAGVEQYF